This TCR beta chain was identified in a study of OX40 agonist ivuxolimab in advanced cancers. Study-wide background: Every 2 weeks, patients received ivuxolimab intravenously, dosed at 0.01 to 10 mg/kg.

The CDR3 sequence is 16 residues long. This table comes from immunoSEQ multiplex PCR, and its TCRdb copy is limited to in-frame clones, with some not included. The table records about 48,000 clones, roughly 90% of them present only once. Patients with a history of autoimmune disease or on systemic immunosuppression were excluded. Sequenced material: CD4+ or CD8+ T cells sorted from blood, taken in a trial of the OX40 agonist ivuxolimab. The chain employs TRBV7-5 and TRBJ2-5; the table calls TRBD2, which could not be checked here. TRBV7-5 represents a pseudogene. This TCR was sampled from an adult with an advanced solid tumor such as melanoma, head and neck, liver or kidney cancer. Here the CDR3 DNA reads TGTGCCAGCAGCCAACTTACTAGCGGGAGCCAAGAGACCCAGTACTTC. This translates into CASSQLTSGSQETQYF.